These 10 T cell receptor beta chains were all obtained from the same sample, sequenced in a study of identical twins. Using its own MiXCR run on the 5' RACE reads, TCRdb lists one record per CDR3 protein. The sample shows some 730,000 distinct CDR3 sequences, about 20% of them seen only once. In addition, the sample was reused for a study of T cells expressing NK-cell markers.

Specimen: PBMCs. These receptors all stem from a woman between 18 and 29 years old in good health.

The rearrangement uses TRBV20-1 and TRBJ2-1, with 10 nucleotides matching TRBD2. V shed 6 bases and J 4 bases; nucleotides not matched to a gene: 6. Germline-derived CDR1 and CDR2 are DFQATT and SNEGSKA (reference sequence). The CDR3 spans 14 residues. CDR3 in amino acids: CSAPGLASYNEQFF. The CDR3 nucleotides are TGCAGTGCGCCGGGACTAGCGAGTTACAATGAGCAGTTCTTC.

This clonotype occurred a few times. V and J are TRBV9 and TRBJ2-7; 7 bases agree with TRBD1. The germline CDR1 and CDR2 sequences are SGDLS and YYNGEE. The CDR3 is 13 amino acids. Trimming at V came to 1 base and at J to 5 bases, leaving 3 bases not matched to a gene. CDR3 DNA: TGTGCCAGCAGCGTAAAACAGGGGCACGAGCAGTACTTC. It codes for CASSVKQGHEQYF.

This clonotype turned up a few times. In nucleotides, the CDR3 is TGTGCCAGCCAACAGGATAGCACAGATACGCAGTATTTT. This encodes CASQQDSTDTQYF. This chain connects TRBV28 to TRBJ2-3, with D perhaps matching TRBD1 (5 bases). CDR1 and CDR2 (germline): MDHEN, SYDVKM. Trimming removed 8 bases from V and 0 bases from J, with 9 bases in between. The CDR3 is 13 residues long. The full variable domain, with the rest looked up from reference TRBV28 and TRBJ2-3, is DVKVTQSSRYLVKRTGEKVFLECVQDMDHENMFWYRQDPGLGLRLIYFSYDVKMKEKGDIPEGYSVSREKKERFSLILESASTNQTSMYLCASQQDSTDTQYFGPGTRLTVL.

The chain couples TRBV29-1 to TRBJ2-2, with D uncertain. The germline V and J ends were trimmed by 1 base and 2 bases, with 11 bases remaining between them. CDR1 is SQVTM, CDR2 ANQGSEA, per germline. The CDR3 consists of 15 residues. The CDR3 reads CSVEVEFPNTGELFF. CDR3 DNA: TGCAGCGTTGAAGTTGAGTTTCCCAACACCGGGGAGCTGTTTTTT.

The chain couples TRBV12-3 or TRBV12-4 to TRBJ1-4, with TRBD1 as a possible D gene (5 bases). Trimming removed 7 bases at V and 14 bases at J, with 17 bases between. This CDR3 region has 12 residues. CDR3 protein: CASTLGGGKLFF. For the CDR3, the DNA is TGTGCCAGCACCCTGGGGGGGGGAAAGCTGTTTTTT.

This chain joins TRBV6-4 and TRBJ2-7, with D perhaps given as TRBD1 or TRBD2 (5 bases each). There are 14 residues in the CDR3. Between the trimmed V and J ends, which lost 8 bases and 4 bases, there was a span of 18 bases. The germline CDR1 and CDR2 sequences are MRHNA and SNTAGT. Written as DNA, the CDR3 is TGTGCCAGCCTAAGGGACGGGTTCTGTTACGAGCAGTACTTC. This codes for CASLRDGFCYEQYF.

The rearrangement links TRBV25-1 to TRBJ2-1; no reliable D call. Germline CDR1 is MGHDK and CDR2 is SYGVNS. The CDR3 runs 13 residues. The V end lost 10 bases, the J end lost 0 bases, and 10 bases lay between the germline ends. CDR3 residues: CANHTYSYNEQFF. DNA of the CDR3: TGTGCCAACCACACATACTCCTACAATGAGCAGTTCTTC.

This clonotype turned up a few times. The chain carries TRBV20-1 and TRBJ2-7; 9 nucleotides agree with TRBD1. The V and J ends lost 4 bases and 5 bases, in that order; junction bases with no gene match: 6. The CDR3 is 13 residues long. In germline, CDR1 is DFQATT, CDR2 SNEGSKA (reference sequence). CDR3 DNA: TGCAGTGCTACCCACAGGGGGCAAGACGAGCAGTACTTC. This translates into CSATHRGQDEQYF.

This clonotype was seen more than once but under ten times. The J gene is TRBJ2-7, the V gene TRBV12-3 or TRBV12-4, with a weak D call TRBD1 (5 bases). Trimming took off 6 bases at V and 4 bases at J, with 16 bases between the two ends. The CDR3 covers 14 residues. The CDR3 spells CASSLRQPIYEQYF. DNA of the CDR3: TGTGCCAGCAGCCTAAGACAGCCTATATACGAGCAGTACTTC.

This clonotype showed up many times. CDR3 in amino acids: CASPPETANTEAFF. The CDR3 DNA is TGTGCCAGCCCACCCGAGACAGCGAACACTGAAGCTTTCTTT. The chain carries TRBV12-3 or TRBV12-4 and TRBJ1-1; D might be TRBD1 (5 bases). This CDR3 is built from 14 residues. The V gene lost 8 bases and the J gene lost 1 base, with 14 bases spanning the gap.